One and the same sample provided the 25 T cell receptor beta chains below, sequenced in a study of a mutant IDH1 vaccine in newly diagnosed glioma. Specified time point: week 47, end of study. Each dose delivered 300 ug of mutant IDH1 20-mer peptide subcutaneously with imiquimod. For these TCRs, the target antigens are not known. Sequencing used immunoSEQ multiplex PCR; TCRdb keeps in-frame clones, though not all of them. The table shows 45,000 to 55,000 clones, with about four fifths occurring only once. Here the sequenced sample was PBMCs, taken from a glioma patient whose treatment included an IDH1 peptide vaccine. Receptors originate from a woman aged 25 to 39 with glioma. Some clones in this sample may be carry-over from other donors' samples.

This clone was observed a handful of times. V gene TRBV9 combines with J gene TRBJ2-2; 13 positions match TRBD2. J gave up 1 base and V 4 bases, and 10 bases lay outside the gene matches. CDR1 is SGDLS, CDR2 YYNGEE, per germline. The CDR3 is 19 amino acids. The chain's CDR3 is CASSLRTSGRGGNTGELFF. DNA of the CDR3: TGTGCCAGCAGCCTCCGGACTAGCGGGAGAGGGGGGAACACCGGGGAGCTGTTTTTT.

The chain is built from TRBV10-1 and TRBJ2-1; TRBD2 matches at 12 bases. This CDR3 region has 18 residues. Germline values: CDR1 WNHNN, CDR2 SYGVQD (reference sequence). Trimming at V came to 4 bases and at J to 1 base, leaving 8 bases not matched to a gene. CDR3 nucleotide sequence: TGCGCCAGCAGTGGTGGACTAGCGGGACGGGGATCCTACAATGAGCAGTTCTTC. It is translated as CASSGGLAGRGSYNEQFF.

As DNA, the CDR3 is TGTGCCAGCAGCCCAAGGGACTTTCTGACCCCCAATGAGCAGTTCTTC. Translation gives CASSPRDFLTPNEQFF. V gene TRBV7-2 combines with J gene TRBJ2-1, with D tentatively TRBD2 (6 bases). Trimming pared 5 bases from V and 6 bases from J, leaving 20 bases between. Germline loops: CDR1 SGHTA, CDR2 FQGNSA. The CDR3 runs to 16 residues. The entire variable domain, with the rest obtained from reference TRBV7-2 and TRBJ2-1, is as follows: GAGVSQSPSNKVTEKGKDVELRCDPISGHTALYWYRQSLGQGLEFLIYFQGNSAPDKSGLPSDRFSAERTGGSVSTLTIQRTQQEDSAVYLCASSPRDFLTPNEQFFGPGTRLTVL.

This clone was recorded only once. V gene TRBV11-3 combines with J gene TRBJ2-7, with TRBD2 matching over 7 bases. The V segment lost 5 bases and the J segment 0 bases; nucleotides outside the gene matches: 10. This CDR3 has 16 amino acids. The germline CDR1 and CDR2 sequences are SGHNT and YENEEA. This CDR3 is CASSHRLAPISYEQYF. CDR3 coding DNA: TGTGCCAGCAGCCACCGACTAGCTCCTATCTCCTACGAGCAGTACTTC. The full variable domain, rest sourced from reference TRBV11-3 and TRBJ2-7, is EAGVVQSPRYKIIEKKQPVAFWCNPISGHNTLYWYLQNLGQGPELLIRYENEEAVDDSQLPKDRFSAERLKGVDSTLKIQPAELGDSAVYLCASSHRLAPISYEQYFGPGTRLTVT.

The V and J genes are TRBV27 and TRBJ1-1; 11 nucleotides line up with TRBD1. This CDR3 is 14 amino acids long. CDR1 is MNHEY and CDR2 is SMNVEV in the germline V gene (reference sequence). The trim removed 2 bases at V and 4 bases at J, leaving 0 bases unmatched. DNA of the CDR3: TGTGCCAGCAGTTTAGGGACAGGGGGCACTGAAGCTTTCTTT. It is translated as CASSLGTGGTEAFF.

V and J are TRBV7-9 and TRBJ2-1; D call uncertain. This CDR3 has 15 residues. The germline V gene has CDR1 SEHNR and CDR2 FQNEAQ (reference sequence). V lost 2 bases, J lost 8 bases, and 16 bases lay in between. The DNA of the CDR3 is TGTGCCAGCAGCTTAAAGACACGACTTGGGCATGAGCAGTTCTTC. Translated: CASSLKTRLGHEQFF.

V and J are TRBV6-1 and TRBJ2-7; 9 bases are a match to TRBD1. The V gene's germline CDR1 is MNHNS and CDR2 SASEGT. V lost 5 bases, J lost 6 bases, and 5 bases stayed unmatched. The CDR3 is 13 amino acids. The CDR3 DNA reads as TGTGCCAGCAGTCTCCAGGACAGGGGCGAGCAGTACTTC. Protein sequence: CASSLQDRGEQYF.

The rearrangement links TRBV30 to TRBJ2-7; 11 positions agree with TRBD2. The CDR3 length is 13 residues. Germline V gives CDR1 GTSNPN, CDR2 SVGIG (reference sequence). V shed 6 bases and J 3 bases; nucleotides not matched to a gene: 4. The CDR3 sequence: CACPGTSGYEQYF. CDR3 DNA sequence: TGTGCCTGTCCCGGGACTAGCGGCTACGAGCAGTACTTC.

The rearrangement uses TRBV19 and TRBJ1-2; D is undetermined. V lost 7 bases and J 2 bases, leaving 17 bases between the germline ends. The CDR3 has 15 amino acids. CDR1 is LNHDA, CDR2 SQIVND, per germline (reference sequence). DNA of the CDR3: TGTGCCAGTAAACGTTCGGCAGCGGACAACTATGGCTACACCTTC. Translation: CASKRSAADNYGYTF.

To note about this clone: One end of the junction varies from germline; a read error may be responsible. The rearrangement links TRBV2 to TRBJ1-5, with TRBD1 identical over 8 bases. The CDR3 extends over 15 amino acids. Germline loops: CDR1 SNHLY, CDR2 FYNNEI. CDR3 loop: CASIEGQGLNQPQHF. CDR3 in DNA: TGTGCCAGCATTGAAGGACAGGGACTCAATCAGCCCCAGCATTTT.

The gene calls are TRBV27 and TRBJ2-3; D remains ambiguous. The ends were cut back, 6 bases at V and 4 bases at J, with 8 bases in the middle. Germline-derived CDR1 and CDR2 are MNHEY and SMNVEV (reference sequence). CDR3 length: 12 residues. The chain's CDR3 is CASSVSPDTQYF. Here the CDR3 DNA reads TGTGCCAGCAGCGTATCGCCAGATACGCAGTATTTT.

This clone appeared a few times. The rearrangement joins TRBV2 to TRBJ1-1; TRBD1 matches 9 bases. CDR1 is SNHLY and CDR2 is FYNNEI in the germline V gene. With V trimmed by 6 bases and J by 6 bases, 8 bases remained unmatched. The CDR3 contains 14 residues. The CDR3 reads CASSGDRVRPEAFF. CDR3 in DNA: TGTGCCAGCAGCGGGGACAGGGTTCGGCCTGAAGCTTTCTTT.

CDR3 nucleotides: TGTGCCAGCAGTTCAATAACGACAGGGTGGGAGGAAAAACTGTTTTTT. Translation: CASSSITTGWEEKLFF. This chain joins TRBV27 and TRBJ1-4; the match to TRBD1 covers 7 bases. There are 16 residues in the CDR3. Germline CDR1 reads MNHEY; CDR2 reads SMNVEV (reference sequence). The J segment lost 8 bases and the V segment lost 4 bases, leaving 13 bases of the junction unmatched.

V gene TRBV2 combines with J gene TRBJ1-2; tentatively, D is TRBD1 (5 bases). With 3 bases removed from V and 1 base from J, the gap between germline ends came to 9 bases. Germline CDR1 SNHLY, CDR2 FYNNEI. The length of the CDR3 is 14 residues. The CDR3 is CASSEGDRNYGYTF. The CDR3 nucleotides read TGTGCCAGCAGTGAGGGGGACCGTAACTATGGCTACACCTTC. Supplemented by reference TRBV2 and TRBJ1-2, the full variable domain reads EPEVTQTPSHQVTQMGQEVILRCVPISNHLYFYWYRQILGQKVEFLVSFYNNEISEKSEIFDDQFSVERPDGSNFTLKIRSTKLEDSAMYFCASSEGDRNYGYTFGSGTRLTVV.

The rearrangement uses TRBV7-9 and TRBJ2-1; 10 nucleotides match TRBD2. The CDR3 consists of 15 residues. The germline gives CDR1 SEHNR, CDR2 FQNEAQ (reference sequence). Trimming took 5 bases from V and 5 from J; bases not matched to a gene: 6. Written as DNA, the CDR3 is TGTGCCAGCAGCCAATGGACTAGCGGAAACAATGAGCAGTTCTTC. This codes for CASSQWTSGNNEQFF. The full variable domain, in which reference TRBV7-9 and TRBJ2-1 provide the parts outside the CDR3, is DTGVSQNPRHKITKRGQNVTFRCDPISEHNRLYWYRQTLGQGPEFLTYFQNEAQLEKSRLLSDRFSAERPKGSFSTLEIQRTEQGDSAMYLCASSQWTSGNNEQFFGPGTRLTVL.

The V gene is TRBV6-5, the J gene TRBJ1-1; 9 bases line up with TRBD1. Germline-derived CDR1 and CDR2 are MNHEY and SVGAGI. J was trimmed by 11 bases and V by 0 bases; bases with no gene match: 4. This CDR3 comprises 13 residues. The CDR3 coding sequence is TGTGCCAGCAGTTACTCCGGGACAGGGTCGGCTTTCTTT. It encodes CASSYSGTGSAFF.

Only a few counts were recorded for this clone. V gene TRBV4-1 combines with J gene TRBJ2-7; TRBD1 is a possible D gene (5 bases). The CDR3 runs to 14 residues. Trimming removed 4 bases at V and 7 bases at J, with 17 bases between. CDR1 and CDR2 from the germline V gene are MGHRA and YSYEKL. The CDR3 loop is CASSPRVGLAEQYF. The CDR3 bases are TGCGCCAGCAGCCCGCGCGTGGGGCTCGCAGAGCAGTACTTC.

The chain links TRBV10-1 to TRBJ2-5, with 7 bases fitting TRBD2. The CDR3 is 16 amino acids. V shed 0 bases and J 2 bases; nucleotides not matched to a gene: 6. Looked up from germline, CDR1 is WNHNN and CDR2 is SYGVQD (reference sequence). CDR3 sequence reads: CASSESGASGQETQYF. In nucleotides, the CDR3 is TGCGCCAGCAGTGAGTCTGGGGCTAGCGGACAAGAGACCCAGTACTTC.

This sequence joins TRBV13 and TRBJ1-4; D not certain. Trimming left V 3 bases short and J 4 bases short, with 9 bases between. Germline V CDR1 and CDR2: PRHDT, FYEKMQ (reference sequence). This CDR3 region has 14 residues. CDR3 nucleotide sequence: TGTGCCAGCAGCTTTCGAGCGGATAATGAAAAACTGTTTTTT. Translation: CASSFRADNEKLFF.

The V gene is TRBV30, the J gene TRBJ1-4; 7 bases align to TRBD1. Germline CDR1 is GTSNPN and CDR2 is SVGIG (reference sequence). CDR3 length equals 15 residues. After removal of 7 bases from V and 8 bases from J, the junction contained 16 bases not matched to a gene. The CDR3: CASLGGRVDSEKLFF. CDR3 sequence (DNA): TGTGCCTCCCTAGGGGGCAGGGTTGATTCCGAAAAACTGTTTTTT. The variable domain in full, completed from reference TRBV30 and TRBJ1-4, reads SQTIHQWPATLVQPVGSPLSLECTVEGTSNPNLYWYRQAAGRGLQLLFYSVGIGQISSEVPQNLSASRPQDRQFILSSKKLLLSDSGFYLCASLGGRVDSEKLFFGSGTQLSVL.

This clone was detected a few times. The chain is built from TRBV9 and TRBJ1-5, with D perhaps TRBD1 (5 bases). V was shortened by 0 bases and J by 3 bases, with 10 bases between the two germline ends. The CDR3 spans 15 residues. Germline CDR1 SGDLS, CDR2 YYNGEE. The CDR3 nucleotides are TGTGCCAGCAGCGTAGATGCAGGGTCCAATCAGCCCCAGCATTTT. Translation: CASSVDAGSNQPQHF.

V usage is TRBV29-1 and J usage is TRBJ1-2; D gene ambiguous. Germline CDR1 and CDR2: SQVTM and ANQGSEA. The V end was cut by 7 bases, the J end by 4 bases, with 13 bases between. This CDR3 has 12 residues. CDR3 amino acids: CSAPGSTYGYTF. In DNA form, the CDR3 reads TGCAGCGCCCCGGGGTCGACCTATGGCTACACCTTC.

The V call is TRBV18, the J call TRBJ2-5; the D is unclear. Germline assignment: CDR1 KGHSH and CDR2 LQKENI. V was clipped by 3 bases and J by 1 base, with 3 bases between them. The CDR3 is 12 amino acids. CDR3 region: CASSPSQETQYF. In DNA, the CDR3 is TGTGCCAGCTCACCCTCCCAAGAGACCCAGTACTTC.

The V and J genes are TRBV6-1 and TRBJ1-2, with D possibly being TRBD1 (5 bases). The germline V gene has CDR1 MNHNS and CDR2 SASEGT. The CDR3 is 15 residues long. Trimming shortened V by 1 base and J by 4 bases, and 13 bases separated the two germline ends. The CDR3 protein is CASSEGSLGGYGYTF. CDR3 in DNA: TGTGCCAGCAGTGAAGGGAGCCTTGGGGGCTATGGCTACACCTTC.

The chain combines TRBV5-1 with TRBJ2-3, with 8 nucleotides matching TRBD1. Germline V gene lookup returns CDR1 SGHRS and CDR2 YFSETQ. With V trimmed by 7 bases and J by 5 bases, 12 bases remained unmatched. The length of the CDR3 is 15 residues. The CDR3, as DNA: TGCGCCAGCCAAACGACAGGGGACTTTGGAGATACGCAGTATTTT. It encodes CASQTTGDFGDTQYF.